A single sample is the source of the 2 T cell receptor beta chains below, sequenced in a study of human T cells and chemical hapten exposure. TCRdb fed the RACE reads into MiXCR, producing one record per CDR3 protein. Altogether some 70,000 distinct CDR3 sequences are present, about 9.4% being singletons, with the ten largest covering around 6.8%. The time point denotes: patch test 2, 6 weeks after DPC sensitization. Indicated treatment: therapeutic diphenylcyclopropenone sensitization with weekly scalp DPC. Sequences were derived from whole blood, sampled in connection with sensitization to the hapten diphenylcyclopropenone (DPC). The receptors were sampled from a woman in her fifties or sixties with alopecia areata. Some clones in this sample may be carry-over from other donors' samples.

This chain uses TRBV6-5 with TRBJ1-4; possible D gene TRBD1, 6 bases. Germline V lookup: CDR1 MNHEY, CDR2 SVGAGI. The CDR3 has 15 amino acids. Deletions cut 2 bases from V and 8 bases from J, with 15 bases between. The CDR3 region has the DNA TGTGCCAGCAGTTACCAACCAGGGGCGGGAGAAAAACTGTTTTTT. Amino acid sequence: CASSYQPGAGEKLFF.

At least ten counts were recorded for this clonotype. The chain is built from TRBV9 and TRBJ1-2, with D possibly TRBD1 on 6 matching bases. This CDR3 region has 15 residues. Germline V gene data show CDR1 as SGDLS and CDR2 as YYNGEE. Trimming took off 6 bases at V and 4 bases at J, with 19 bases between the two ends. The CDR3 DNA sequence: TGTGCCAGCAACTCAAACAGGGAAGCAAGCTATGGCTACACCTTC. Translating it yields CASNSNREASYGYTF.